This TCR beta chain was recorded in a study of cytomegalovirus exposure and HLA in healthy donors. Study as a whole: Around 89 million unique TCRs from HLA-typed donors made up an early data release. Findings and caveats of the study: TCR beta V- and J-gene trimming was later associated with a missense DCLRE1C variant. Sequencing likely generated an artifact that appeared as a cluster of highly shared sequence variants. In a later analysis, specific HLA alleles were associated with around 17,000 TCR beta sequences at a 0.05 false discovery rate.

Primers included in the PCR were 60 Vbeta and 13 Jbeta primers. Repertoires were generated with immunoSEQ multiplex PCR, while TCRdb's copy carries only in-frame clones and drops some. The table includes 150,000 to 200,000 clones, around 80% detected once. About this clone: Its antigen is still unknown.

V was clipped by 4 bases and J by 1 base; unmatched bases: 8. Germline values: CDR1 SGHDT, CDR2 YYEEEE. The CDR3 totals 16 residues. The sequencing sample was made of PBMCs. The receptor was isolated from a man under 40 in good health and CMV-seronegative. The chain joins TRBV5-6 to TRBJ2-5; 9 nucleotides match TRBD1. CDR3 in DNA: TGTGCCAGCAGCCGAAACGGACAGGGGCTCCAAGAGACCCAGTACTTC. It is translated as CASSRNGQGLQETQYF.